Listed here is a single T cell receptor (beta chain). Its target is unknown. This sample is part of a study of response to subunit inactivated influenza vaccine. Study-wide findings and caveats: Authors suggested seasonal influenza vaccinations each recruit few new T cells.

Germline V gives CDR1 SGHTA, CDR2 FQGTGA. The CDR3 totals 18 residues. V dropped 5 bases and J dropped 0; count of bases not matched to a gene: 6. A single record per CDR3 protein comes from TCRdb applying MiXCR to the RT-PCR reads. The sample includes about 700,000 distinct CDR3 sequences, 11% to 15% of them seen just once. Specimen: PBMCs from blood, collected 14 to 15 days before vaccination. The sequence derives from a man in his fifties or sixties who received an inactivated influenza vaccine. V gene TRBV7-3 combines with J gene TRBJ2-6, with 11 bases fitting TRBD2. DNA of the CDR3: TGTGCCAGCAGCCCCGGGACTAGCGGCCGCTCTGGGGCCAACGTCCTGACTTTC. Its translation: CASSPGTSGRSGANVLTF.